This TCR beta chain originates from a study of T-cell memory formation after mild COVID-19. TCRdb independently ran MiXCR on the 5' RACE reads; one entry per CDR3 protein. Here the sample spans about 430,000 distinct CDR3 sequences, roughly a quarter being singletons. This CDR3 contains 13 residues. V lost 6 bases, J lost 7 bases, and 12 bases lay in between. Material: PBMCs or a T cell subset sorted from them (not recorded which). V and J are TRBV12-3 or TRBV12-4 and TRBJ2-2; tentative D call: TRBD2 (6 bases). The source of this sequence is an adult woman who had mild COVID-19 (a few samples of this study predate the infection). Cell type and time point are not known. CDR3 amino acids: CASREGRLGELFF. CDR3 nucleotide sequence: TGTGCCAGCAGGGAGGGTCGACTCGGGGAGCTGTTTTTT.